Below are 24 T cell receptor beta chains sequenced from a single sample in a study of cytomegalovirus exposure and HLA in healthy donors. The PCR ran on 60 Vbeta and 13 Jbeta primers. This table comes from immunoSEQ multiplex PCR, and its TCRdb copy is limited to in-frame clones, with some not included. The sample contains about 190,000 clones, around 82% of which appear only once. Sample: PBMCs. These receptors came from a man in his forties in good health and CMV-seropositive.

The chain joins TRBV5-4 to TRBJ2-7, with 11 bases identical to TRBD2. Trimming cost V 4 bases and J 3 bases; bases outside gene matches: 6. The CDR3 consists of 15 residues. From germline, CDR1 is SGHNT and CDR2 YYREEE (reference sequence). CDR3 loop: CASSLRLAGIYEQYF. Here the CDR3 DNA reads TGTGCCAGCAGCCTAAGACTAGCGGGGATCTACGAGCAGTACTTC.

This sequence joins TRBV29-1 and TRBJ2-1, with a weak D call TRBD2 (6 bases). The CDR3 loop spans 14 amino acids. V was clipped by 1 base and J by 7 bases, with 14 bases between them. CDR1 and CDR2 (germline): SQVTM, ANQGSEA. The CDR3, as DNA: TGCAGCGTTGAAGCCGTACCTCTAGCGAATGAGCAGTTCTTC. Translation gives CSVEAVPLANEQFF.

V is TRBV6-5 and J is TRBJ1-1; 9 bases match TRBD1. Per the germline V gene, CDR1 is MNHEY and CDR2 is SVGAGI. The CDR3 is 12 amino acids. V trimming: 6 bases; J trimming: 11 bases; junction bases outside the gene matches: 7. Written as DNA, the CDR3 is TGTGCCAGCAGCCGGGACAGGGTTGATGCTTTCTTT. This gives the protein CASSRDRVDAFF.

The V and J genes are TRBV11-2 and TRBJ2-1; 13 bases align to TRBD2. There are 15 residues in the CDR3. V was pared by 8 bases and J by 0 bases, with 1 base of the junction left unmatched. Germline CDR1 reads SGHAT; CDR2 reads FQNNGV. The CDR3 DNA follows: TGTGCCAGCCGACTAGCGGGGGGCTCCTACAATGAGCAGTTCTTC. Protein sequence: CASRLAGGSYNEQFF.

The rearrangement uses TRBV5-1 and TRBJ2-2; 12 bases fit TRBD2. CDR1 SGHRS and CDR2 YFSETQ come from the germline V gene. CDR3 length: 15 amino acids. Trimming took 3 bases from V and 7 from J; bases not matched to a gene: 4. Here the CDR3 DNA reads TGCGCCAGCAGCTCGACTAGCGGGAGCGTCGGGGAGCTGTTTTTT. Protein: CASSSTSGSVGELFF.

The chain employs TRBV25-1 and TRBJ2-5; a weak D match, TRBD1 (7 bases). The germline gives CDR1 MGHDK, CDR2 SYGVNS. CDR3 length: 15 amino acids. V gave up 8 bases and J gave up 4 bases, with 20 bases separating them. CDR3 sequence reads: CASSGLGGGGETQYF. For the CDR3, the DNA is TGTGCCAGCTCCGGCCTAGGAGGGGGCGGAGAGACCCAGTACTTC.

This chain links TRBV7-3 with TRBJ1-2; 9 bases match TRBD1. Germline values: CDR1 SGHTA, CDR2 FQGTGA. This CDR3 is built from 15 residues. V lost 0 bases to trimming and J lost 9 bases; unmatched junction nucleotides: 8. CDR3 DNA sequence: TGTGCCAGCAGCTTAACGAGGGACAGGGCCCTATGCTACACCTTC. Protein sequence: CASSLTRDRALCYTF.

The chain uses TRBV14 and TRBJ2-5, with TRBD2 matching over 7 bases. The CDR3 spans 14 residues. The trim removed 4 bases at V and 0 bases at J, leaving 2 bases unmatched. CDR1 and CDR2 (germline): SGHDN, FVKESK. The CDR3 DNA reads TGTGCCAGCAGCCCACTAGCGTACCAAGAGACCCAGTACTTC. Translation: CASSPLAYQETQYF.

V usage is TRBV15 and J usage is TRBJ2-7, with D possibly being TRBD2 (5 bases). Trimming shortened V by 3 bases and J by 5 bases, and 14 bases separated the two germline ends. Germline V gene sequence: CDR1 LNHNV, CDR2 YYDKDF (reference sequence). CDR3 length: 14 amino acids. Written as DNA, the CDR3 is TGTGCCACCAGCAGCAGGCTCACCGGGGACGAGCAGTACTTC. This encodes CATSSRLTGDEQYF.

The chain couples TRBV7-9 to TRBJ1-3, with no clear D. Trimming stripped 1 base from V and 3 bases from J, with 4 bases between. Germline CDR1 SEHNR, CDR2 FQNEAQ (reference sequence). CDR3 length equals 13 residues. CDR3 coding DNA: TGTGCCAGCAGCTTAGACGGTGGAAACACCATATATTTT. Residues: CASSLDGGNTIYF.

This chain uses TRBV7-9 with TRBJ1-1; D remains unclear. V gave up 1 base and J gave up 4 bases, with 4 bases separating them. In germline, CDR1 is SEHNR, CDR2 FQNEAQ (reference sequence). This CDR3 spans 12 amino acids. CDR3 bases: TGTGCCAGCAGCTTAGTGGCCACTGAAGCTTTCTTT. Translated, it gives CASSLVATEAFF.

The rearrangement links TRBV13 to TRBJ2-5; tentatively, D is TRBD1 (5 bases). Trimming removed 1 base at V and 1 base at J, with 7 bases between. The CDR3 consists of 14 residues. Germline V CDR1 and CDR2: PRHDT, FYEKMQ (reference sequence). The CDR3 bases are TGTGCCAGCAGCTTAGTCGACAGCCAAGAGACCCAGTACTTC. Its protein product is CASSLVDSQETQYF.

The chain joins TRBV2 to TRBJ2-1; 12 nucleotides match TRBD2. The CDR3 spans 15 residues. V dropped 7 bases and J dropped 6; count of bases not matched to a gene: 7. CDR1 is SNHLY and CDR2 is FYNNEI in the germline V gene. The CDR3 DNA is TGTGCCAGCACCACCTCTAGCGGGAGGGCCAATGAGCAGTTCTTC. Its translation: CASTTSSGRANEQFF.

The chain employs TRBV2 and TRBJ2-2, with TRBD1 matching over 12 bases. Per the germline V gene, CDR1 is SNHLY and CDR2 is FYNNEI. Losses at the gene ends were 8 bases for V and 4 bases for J; bases not matched to a gene: 5. CDR3 length: 15 amino acids. The DNA of the CDR3 is TGTGCCAGCCTCGGGGGACAGGGGGCCACCGGGGAGCTGTTTTTT. This translates into CASLGGQGATGELFF.

This chain uses TRBV14 with TRBJ2-5; D uncertain. V was shortened by 4 bases and J by 4 bases, with 10 bases between the two germline ends. The CDR3 contains 13 residues. The germline V gene encodes CDR1 SGHDN and CDR2 FVKESK. This chain's CDR3 is CASSPSYGETQYF. The CDR3 DNA reads as TGTGCCAGCAGCCCATCTTACGGAGAGACCCAGTACTTC. The variable domain in full, with the rest retrieved from reference TRBV14 and TRBJ2-5, is EAGVTQFPSHSVIEKGQTVTLRCDPISGHDNLYWYRRVMGKEIKFLLHFVKESKQDESGMPNNRFLAERTGGTYSTLKVQPAELEDSGVYFCASSPSYGETQYFGPGTRLLVL.

V gene TRBV29-1 combines with J gene TRBJ2-7, with D possibly being TRBD1 (5 bases). The germline V and J ends were trimmed by 4 bases and 5 bases, with 12 bases remaining between them. The CDR3 runs to 12 residues. Germline lookup yields CDR1 SQVTM and CDR2 ANQGSEA. The CDR3 sequence: CSVVIGVDEQYF. DNA of the CDR3: TGCAGCGTTGTAATAGGGGTGGACGAGCAGTACTTC.

The CDR3 region has the DNA TGTGCCAGCAGCTTAGGGGGGGGCGACGGGGCCAACGTCCTGACTTTC. Translation gives CASSLGGGDGANVLTF. The rearrangement uses TRBV5-4 and TRBJ2-6; possible D gene TRBD2, 7 bases. Deletions cut 2 bases from V and 4 bases from J, with 13 bases between. Germline V gene sequence: CDR1 SGHNT, CDR2 YYREEE (reference sequence). The CDR3 covers 16 residues. The full variable domain, rest sourced from reference TRBV5-4 and TRBJ2-6, is ETGVTQSPTHLIKTRGQQVTLRCSSQSGHNTVSWYQQALGQGPQFIFQYYREEENGRGNFPPRFSGLQFPNYSSELNVNALELDDSALYLCASSLGGGDGANVLTFGAGSRLTVL.

V and J are TRBV7-9 and TRBJ2-5; 8 bases are shared with TRBD1. The CDR3 is 15 amino acids. CDR1 and CDR2 from the germline V gene are SEHNR and FQNEAQ (reference sequence). Germline trimming cut 5 bases from V and 4 bases from J; bases unmatched to any gene: 9. The chain's CDR3 is CASSPGQGAGETQYF. CDR3 DNA: TGTGCCAGCAGCCCCGGACAGGGCGCGGGAGAGACCCAGTACTTC. Full variable domain (outside the CDR3, taken from reference TRBV7-9 and TRBJ2-5): DTGVSQNPRHKITKRGQNVTFRCDPISEHNRLYWYRQTLGQGPEFLTYFQNEAQLEKSRLLSDRFSAERPKGSFSTLEIQRTEQGDSAMYLCASSPGQGAGETQYFGPGTRLLVL.

The genes are TRBV10-2 and TRBJ1-1; 9 bases line up with TRBD1. V lost 5 bases to trimming and J lost 5 bases; unmatched junction nucleotides: 6. Looked up from germline, CDR1 is WSHSY and CDR2 is SAAADI. This CDR3 spans 14 amino acids. The CDR3 coding sequence is TGCGCCAGCAGTCCAGGGACAGGGAAGACTGAAGCTTTCTTT. This sequence encodes CASSPGTGKTEAFF.

The chain links TRBV2 to TRBJ2-1, with TRBD1 matching over 7 bases. Germline values: CDR1 SNHLY, CDR2 FYNNEI. After removal of 5 bases from V and 9 bases from J, the junction contained 10 bases not matched to a gene. The CDR3 sequence is 14 residues long. In nucleotides, the CDR3 is TGTGCCAGCAGTTCGGACAGGTTCGAATCTGAGCAGTTCTTC. It encodes CASSSDRFESEQFF.

The chain links TRBV9 to TRBJ2-3, with 8 bases fitting TRBD2. Germline values: CDR1 SGDLS, CDR2 YYNGEE. With V trimmed by 0 bases and J by 5 bases, 5 bases remained unmatched. The CDR3 is made up of 15 amino acids. CDR3 DNA: TGTGCCAGCAGCGTAGTGGCGGGAGGTTTAGATACGCAGTATTTT. It yields the protein CASSVVAGGLDTQYF.

The chain links TRBV7-8 to TRBJ1-5; the match to TRBD1 covers 7 bases. This CDR3 is 17 amino acids long. J lost 3 bases, V lost 5 bases, and 13 bases had no gene match. The germline V gene encodes CDR1 SGHVS and CDR2 FQNEAQ. Here the CDR3 reads CASSHKRGGSNNQPQHF. The CDR3 bases are TGTGCCAGCAGCCACAAACGAGGGGGCTCCAACAATCAGCCCCAGCATTTT.

The J gene is TRBJ2-7, the V gene TRBV29-1; D may be TRBD1 (5 bases). This CDR3 is 13 amino acids long. Trimming left V 6 bases short and J 7 bases short, with 19 bases between. Germline CDR1 reads SQVTM; CDR2 reads ANQGSEA. The CDR3 DNA reads TGCAGCGTCCTTCGGACACTGGGTGGGGAGCAGTACTTC. It is translated as CSVLRTLGGEQYF.

The chain joins TRBV18 to TRBJ1-1; D is ambiguous. The CDR3 covers 12 residues. The V and J ends lost 5 bases and 4 bases respectively, with 8 bases between them. Germline CDR1 KGHSH, CDR2 LQKENI. DNA of the CDR3: TGTGCCAGCTCAACGGAGAGCACTGAAGCTTTCTTT. Residues: CASSTESTEAFF.